This T cell receptor beta chain was recovered during a study of identifying expanded T cells in peripheral blood. Whole-study results and caveats: Across healthy donors, higher total template counts meant significantly greater approximately two-week count variance. Roughly 1.1 clones differed between technical replicates, versus about 15 and 19 over time.

No infections or other immune events were documented during collection. This table comes from immunoSEQ multiplex PCR, and its TCRdb copy is limited to in-frame clones, with some not included. In the table there are around 80,000 clones, roughly nine tenths of which are singletons. On this clone itself: The antigen is undetermined.

Germline trimming cut 6 bases from V and 4 bases from J; bases unmatched to any gene: 4. This CDR3 has 13 residues. Germline V lookup: CDR1 SGHAT, CDR2 FQNNGV. This sequence originates from a person between 18 and 69 years old in good health. The genes are TRBV11-2 and TRBJ2-3, with 7 bases matching TRBD2. The sample taken for sequencing was blood. CDR3 protein: CASRPLAPDTQYF. The CDR3 DNA reads as TGTGCCAGCAGACCACTAGCGCCAGATACGCAGTATTTT.